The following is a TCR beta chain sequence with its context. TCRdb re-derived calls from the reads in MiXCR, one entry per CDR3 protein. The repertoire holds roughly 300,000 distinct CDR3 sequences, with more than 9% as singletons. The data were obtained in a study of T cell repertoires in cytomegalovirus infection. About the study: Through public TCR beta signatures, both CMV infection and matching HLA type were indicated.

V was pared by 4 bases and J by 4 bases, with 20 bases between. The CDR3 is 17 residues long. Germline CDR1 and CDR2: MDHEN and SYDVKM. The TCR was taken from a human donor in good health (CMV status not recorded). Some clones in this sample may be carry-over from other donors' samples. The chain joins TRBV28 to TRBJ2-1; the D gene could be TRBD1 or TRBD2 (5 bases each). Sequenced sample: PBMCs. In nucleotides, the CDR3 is TGTGCCAGCAGTTACGCTCATCCGGGGCAGAGGTACAATGAGCAGTTCTTC. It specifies CASSYAHPGQRYNEQFF.